This entry concerns a single T cell receptor beta chain. The method was immunoSEQ multiplex PCR; TCRdb's version includes in-frame clones alone and lacks a portion of them. The sample carries about 22,000 clones, less than 90% recorded once. This entry is derived from a study of OX40 agonist ivuxolimab in advanced cancers. The clonotype comes from an adult with an advanced solid tumor such as melanoma, head and neck, liver or kidney cancer. Sample: CD4+ or CD8+ T cells sorted from blood, taken in a trial of the OX40 agonist ivuxolimab.

CDR3 protein: CASSVVGTGVLNTEAFF. CDR3 DNA sequence: TGTGCCAGCAGCGTAGTAGGGACAGGGGTTCTGAACACTGAAGCTTTCTTT. The chain has TRBV9 and TRBJ1-1; 10 nucleotides align to TRBD1. CDR1 and CDR2 from the germline V gene are SGDLS and YYNGEE. CDR3 length equals 17 residues. V lost 0 bases, J lost 0 bases, and 5 bases stayed unmatched.